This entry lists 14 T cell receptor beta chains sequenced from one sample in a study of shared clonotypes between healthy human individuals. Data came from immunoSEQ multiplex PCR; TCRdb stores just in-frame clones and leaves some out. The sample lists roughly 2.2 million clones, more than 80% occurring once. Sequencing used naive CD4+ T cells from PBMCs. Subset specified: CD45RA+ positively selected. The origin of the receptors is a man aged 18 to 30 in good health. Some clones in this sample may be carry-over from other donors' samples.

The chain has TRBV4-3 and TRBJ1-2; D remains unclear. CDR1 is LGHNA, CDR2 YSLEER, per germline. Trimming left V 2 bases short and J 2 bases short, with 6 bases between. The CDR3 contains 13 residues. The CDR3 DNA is TGCGCCAGCAGCCAACACGGGAACTATGGCTACACCTTC. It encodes CASSQHGNYGYTF.

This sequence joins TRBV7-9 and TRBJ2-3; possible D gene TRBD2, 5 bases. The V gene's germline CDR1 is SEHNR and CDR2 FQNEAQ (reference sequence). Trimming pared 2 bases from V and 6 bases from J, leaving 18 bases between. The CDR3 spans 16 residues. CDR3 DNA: TGTGCCAGCAGCTTATCCCTTGAGGGCTTGGGGGATACGCAGTATTTT. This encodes CASSLSLEGLGDTQYF.

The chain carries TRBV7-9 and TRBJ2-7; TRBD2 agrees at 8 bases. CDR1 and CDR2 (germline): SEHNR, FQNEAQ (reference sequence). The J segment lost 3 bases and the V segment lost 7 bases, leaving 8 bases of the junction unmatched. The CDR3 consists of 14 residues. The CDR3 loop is CASTPTSVSYEQYF. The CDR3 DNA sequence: TGTGCCAGCACCCCGACTAGCGTAAGCTACGAGCAGTACTTC.

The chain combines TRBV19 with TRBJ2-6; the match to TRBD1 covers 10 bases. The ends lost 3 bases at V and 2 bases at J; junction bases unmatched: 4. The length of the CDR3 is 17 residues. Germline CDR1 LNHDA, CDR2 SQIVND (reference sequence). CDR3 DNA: TGTGCCAGTAGTATCGGGACAGGGGCGGCTGGGGCCAACGTCCTGACTTTC. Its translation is CASSIGTGAAGANVLTF.

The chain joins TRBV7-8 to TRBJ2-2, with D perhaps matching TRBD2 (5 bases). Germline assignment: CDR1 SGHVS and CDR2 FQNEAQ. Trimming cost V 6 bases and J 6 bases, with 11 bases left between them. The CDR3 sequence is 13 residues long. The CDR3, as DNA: TGTGCCAGCAGGGGGAGCGCGCCCGGGGAGCTGTTTTTT. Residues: CASRGSAPGELFF.

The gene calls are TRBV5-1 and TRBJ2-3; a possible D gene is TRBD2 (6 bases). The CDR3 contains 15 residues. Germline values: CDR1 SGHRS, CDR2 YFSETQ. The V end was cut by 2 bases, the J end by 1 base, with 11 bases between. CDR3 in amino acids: CASSFVGEGTDTQYF. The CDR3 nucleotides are TGCGCCAGCAGCTTTGTCGGGGAGGGCACAGATACGCAGTATTTT.

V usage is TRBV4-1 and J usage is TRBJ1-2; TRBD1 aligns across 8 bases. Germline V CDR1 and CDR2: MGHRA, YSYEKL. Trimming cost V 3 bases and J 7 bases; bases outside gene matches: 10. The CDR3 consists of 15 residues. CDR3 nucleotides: TGCGCCAGCAGCCAGGCCGAACAGGGGGTCTTTGGCTACACCTTC. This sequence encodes CASSQAEQGVFGYTF.

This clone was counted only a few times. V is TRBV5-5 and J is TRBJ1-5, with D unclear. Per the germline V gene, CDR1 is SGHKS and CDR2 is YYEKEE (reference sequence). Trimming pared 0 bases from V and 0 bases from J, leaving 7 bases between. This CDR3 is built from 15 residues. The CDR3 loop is CASSLGPSSNQPQHF. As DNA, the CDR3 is TGTGCCAGCAGCTTGGGGCCTTCTAGCAATCAGCCCCAGCATTTT. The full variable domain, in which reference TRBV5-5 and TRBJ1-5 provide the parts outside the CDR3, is DAGVTQSPTHLIKTRGQQVTLRCSPISGHKSVSWYQQVLGQGPQFIFQYYEKEERGRGNFPDRFSARQFPNYSSELNVNALLLGDSALYLCASSLGPSSNQPQHFGDGTRLSIL.

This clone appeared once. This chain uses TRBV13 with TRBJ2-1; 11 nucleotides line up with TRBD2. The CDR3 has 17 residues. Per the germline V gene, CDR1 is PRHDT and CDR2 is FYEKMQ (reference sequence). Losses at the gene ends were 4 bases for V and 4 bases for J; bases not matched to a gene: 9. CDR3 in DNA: TGTGCCAGCAGCTCCTTCAAGACTAGCGGGGCTTACAATGAGCAGTTCTTC. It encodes CASSSFKTSGAYNEQFF.

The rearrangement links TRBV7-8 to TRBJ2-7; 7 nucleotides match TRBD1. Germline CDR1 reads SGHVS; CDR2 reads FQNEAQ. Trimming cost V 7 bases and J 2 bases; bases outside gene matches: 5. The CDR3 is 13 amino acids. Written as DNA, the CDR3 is TGTGCCAGCAAACAGGGGACCCCCTACGAGCAGTACTTC. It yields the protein CASKQGTPYEQYF.

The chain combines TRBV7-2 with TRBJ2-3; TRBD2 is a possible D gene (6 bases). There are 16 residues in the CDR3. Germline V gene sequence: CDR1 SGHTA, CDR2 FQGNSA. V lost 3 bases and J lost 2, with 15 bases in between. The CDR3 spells CASSLLGLATTDTQYF. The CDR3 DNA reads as TGTGCCAGCAGCTTGCTCGGGCTAGCGACCACAGATACGCAGTATTTT.

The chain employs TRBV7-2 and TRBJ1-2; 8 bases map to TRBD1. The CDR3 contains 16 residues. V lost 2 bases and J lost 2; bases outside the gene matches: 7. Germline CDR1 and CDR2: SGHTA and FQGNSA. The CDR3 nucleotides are TGTGCCAGCAGCTTACTCCCGGACAGGGACAACTATGGCTACACCTTC. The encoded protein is CASSLLPDRDNYGYTF.

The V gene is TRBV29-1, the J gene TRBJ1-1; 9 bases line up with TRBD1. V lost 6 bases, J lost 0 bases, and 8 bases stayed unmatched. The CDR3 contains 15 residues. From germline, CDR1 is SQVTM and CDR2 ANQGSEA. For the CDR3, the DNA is TGCAGCGTGGGATCCGGGACAGGGCTGAACACTGAAGCTTTCTTT. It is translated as CSVGSGTGLNTEAFF.

For the CDR3, the DNA is TGTGCCAGCAGCTTAGAAGGCGGCTACGAGCAGTACTTC. It yields the protein CASSLEGGYEQYF. V gene TRBV7-3 combines with J gene TRBJ2-7; no clear D. V lost 2 bases to trimming and J lost 3 bases, with 8 bases between them. The CDR3 is made up of 13 amino acids. Germline CDR1 is SGHTA and CDR2 is FQGTGA.